The 19 T cell receptor beta chains below come from one sample, sequenced in a study of blood T cell repertoires in COVID-19. TCRdb's copy holds only in-frame clones and misses some; the assay was immunoSEQ multiplex PCR. The sample has more than 350,000 clones; approximately 92% are singletons. Input material: PBMCs or T cells enriched from blood (not recorded which). All receptors come from a man aged 18-30 years who had recovered from COVID-19.

With regard to this clone: Other DNA sequences from this sample encode an identical CDR3 as well. The chain is built from TRBV5-1 and TRBJ1-5; 10 positions agree with TRBD1. V was pared by 4 bases and J by 5 bases, with 3 bases of the junction left unmatched. There are 14 residues in the CDR3. The germline CDR1 and CDR2 sequences are SGHRS and YFSETQ. CDR3 protein: CASSRDRGDQPQHF. CDR3 bases: TGCGCCAGCAGCCGGGACAGGGGTGATCAGCCCCAGCATTTT.

V usage is TRBV7-8 and J usage is TRBJ2-7; 8 nucleotides agree with TRBD2. Germline-derived CDR1 and CDR2 are SGHVS and FQNEAQ. V dropped 7 bases and J dropped 6; count of bases not matched to a gene: 5. This CDR3 is 12 amino acids long. The CDR3 is CASTTGRAEQYF. The CDR3 nucleotides read TGTGCCAGCACTACCGGGAGGGCCGAGCAGTACTTC.

V usage is TRBV27 and J usage is TRBJ1-2; 10 positions match TRBD1. CDR1 is MNHEY and CDR2 is SMNVEV in the germline V gene (reference sequence). The J segment lost 6 bases and the V segment lost 7 bases, leaving 11 bases of the junction unmatched. The CDR3 loop spans 15 amino acids. The CDR3 DNA follows: TGTGCCAGCACCACGCGGGGACAGGGGATCGATGGCTACACCTTC. As protein: CASTTRGQGIDGYTF.

This clone was counted a single time. This rearrangement joins TRBV4-3 to TRBJ1-5; TRBD1 aligns across 8 bases. The V segment lost 0 bases and the J segment 3 bases; nucleotides outside the gene matches: 4. Germline loops: CDR1 LGHNA, CDR2 YSLEER. The length of the CDR3 is 16 residues. CDR3 loop: CASSQDRTGNNQPQHF. The DNA of the CDR3 is TGCGCCAGCAGCCAAGACAGGACAGGGAACAATCAGCCCCAGCATTTT.

This chain connects TRBV7-7 to TRBJ2-1; TRBD1 aligns across 11 bases. Germline V gives CDR1 SSHAT, CDR2 FNYEAQ (reference sequence). CDR3 size: 14 residues. Unmatched junction bases numbered 6, after V lost 5 bases and J lost 9 bases. The CDR3 spells CASSPGQGVGEQFF. The CDR3 bases are TGTGCCAGCAGCCCGGGACAGGGGGTGGGTGAGCAGTTCTTC.

As for this clone: The sample has other DNA sequences that encode this CDR3 too. The chain links TRBV30 to TRBJ1-4; D perhaps matches TRBD1 (6 bases). Germline CDR1 reads GTSNPN; CDR2 reads SVGIG (reference sequence). The CDR3 runs to 13 residues. Deletions cut 0 bases from V and 8 bases from J, with 10 bases between. The CDR3 reads CAWSVGGLEKLFF. The CDR3 nucleotides are TGTGCCTGGAGTGTGGGGGGGCTAGAAAAACTGTTTTTT.

The rearrangement links TRBV27 to TRBJ2-7, with TRBD2 as a possible D gene (6 bases). V lost 2 bases, J lost 0 bases, and 11 bases lay in between. Germline assignment: CDR1 MNHEY and CDR2 SMNVEV (reference sequence). The CDR3 totals 15 residues. CDR3 sequence reads: CASSLRGLSSYEQYF. As DNA, the CDR3 is TGTGCCAGCAGTTTACGGGGACTGAGCTCCTACGAGCAGTACTTC.

This rearrangement joins TRBV5-5 to TRBJ2-7; possible D gene TRBD1, 5 bases. Germline V lookup: CDR1 SGHKS, CDR2 YYEKEE (reference sequence). The CDR3 runs 16 residues. V lost 2 bases and J 7 bases, leaving 22 bases between the germline ends. The CDR3 region is CASSLVAPVGHEEQYF. The CDR3, as DNA: TGTGCCAGCAGCTTAGTGGCCCCGGTGGGGCACGAGGAGCAGTACTTC.

The chain uses TRBV11-3 and TRBJ2-6, with 9 bases identical to TRBD1. Germline V gene data show CDR1 as SGHNT and CDR2 as YENEEA. This CDR3 is 17 amino acids long. J lost 0 bases, V lost 4 bases, and 4 bases had no gene match. CDR3 region: CASSSGTGSSGANVLTF. In nucleotides, the CDR3 is TGTGCCAGCAGCTCAGGGACAGGGAGCTCTGGGGCCAACGTCCTGACTTTC.

The chain couples TRBV7-2 to TRBJ2-7, with D perhaps TRBD2 (6 bases). V gave up 4 bases and J gave up 1 base, with 17 bases separating them. This CDR3 is built from 16 residues. The germline gives CDR1 SGHTA, CDR2 FQGNSA. The CDR3 bases are TGTGCCAGCAGCTCTATCCGGGAGAGAGGGTCCTACGAGCAGTACTTC. This sequence encodes CASSSIRERGSYEQYF. Full variable domain (missing parts from reference TRBV7-2 and TRBJ2-7): GAGVSQSPSNKVTEKGKDVELRCDPISGHTALYWYRQSLGQGLEFLIYFQGNSAPDKSGLPSDRFSAERTGGSVSTLTIQRTQQEDSAVYLCASSSIRERGSYEQYFGPGTRLTVT.

This clone was seen just once. This sequence joins TRBV29-1 and TRBJ1-4, with TRBD1 matching over 7 bases. Unmatched junction bases numbered 6, after V lost 4 bases and J lost 7 bases. This CDR3 has 13 residues. The germline V gene encodes CDR1 SQVTM and CDR2 ANQGSEA. CDR3 nucleotide sequence: TGCAGCGTTGCAGGGGGTGGAGGTGAAAAACTGTTTTTT. This translates into CSVAGGGGEKLFF. The full variable domain, its missing parts supplied by reference TRBV29-1 and TRBJ1-4, is SAVISQKPSRDICQRGTSLTIQCQVDSQVTMMFWYRQQPGQSLTLIATANQGSEATYESGFVIDKFPISRPNLTFSTLTVSNMSPEDSSIYLCSVAGGGGEKLFFGSGTQLSVL.

CDR3 coding DNA: TGCGCCAGCAGCTTGGCACAGGGGGCAACAGATACGCAGTATTTT. It encodes CASSLAQGATDTQYF. The genes are TRBV5-1 and TRBJ2-3; 9 nucleotides line up with TRBD1. CDR3 length: 15 amino acids. The V and J ends lost 0 bases and 3 bases, in that order; junction bases with no gene match: 2. The germline CDR1 and CDR2 sequences are SGHRS and YFSETQ.

As concerns this clone: The junction departs from germline at one end; a sequencing error may be responsible. This rearrangement joins TRBV3-1 (or the pseudogene TRBV3-2) to TRBJ1-4; tentatively, D is TRBD1 (6 bases). Germline CDR1 reads LGHDT; CDR2 reads YNNKEL (reference sequence). CDR3 length equals 14 residues. The CDR3 DNA follows: TGTGCCAGCAACCAAGAGGGGGGAAATGAAAAACTGTTTTTT. Amino acids: CASNQEGGNEKLFF.

This rearrangement joins TRBV15 to TRBJ1-1, with 9 bases identical to TRBD1. The V and J ends lost 7 bases and 0 bases, in that order; junction bases with no gene match: 3. Looked up from germline, CDR1 is LNHNV and CDR2 is YYDKDF (reference sequence). The CDR3 is 14 residues long. The CDR3 DNA sequence: TGTGCCACCACCCGACAGGGGGTGAACACTGAAGCTTTCTTT. Translated, it gives CATTRQGVNTEAFF.

The rearrangement links TRBV5-1 to TRBJ2-2; D gene ambiguous. This CDR3 contains 15 residues. Germline-derived CDR1 and CDR2 are SGHRS and YFSETQ. V was cut by 4 bases and J by 0 bases, with 10 bases left in between. CDR3 protein: CASSPAQTNTGELFF. In DNA form, the CDR3 reads TGCGCCAGCAGCCCAGCGCAAACGAACACCGGGGAGCTGTTTTTT.

This chain links TRBV7-3 with TRBJ2-1; D is possibly TRBD1 (5 bases). V lost 5 bases to trimming and J lost 9 bases, with 14 bases between them. Germline loops: CDR1 SGHTA, CDR2 FQGTGA. This CDR3 has 13 amino acids. For the CDR3, the DNA is TGTGCCAGCAGCCGCCCAGGGATAGGTGAGCAGTTCTTC. As protein: CASSRPGIGEQFF.

The chain has TRBV7-7 and TRBJ2-3, with D possibly TRBD2 on 5 matching bases. The ends were cut back, 5 bases at V and 2 bases at J, with 14 bases in the middle. Germline CDR1 SSHAT, CDR2 FNYEAQ (reference sequence). This CDR3 region has 15 residues. CDR3 sequence (DNA): TGTGCCAGCAGCCCCGGTACAGCGGTCACAGATACGCAGTATTTT. Protein: CASSPGTAVTDTQYF.

The chain combines TRBV27 with TRBJ2-5, with TRBD2 as a possible D gene (5 bases). The CDR3 contains 13 residues. Germline CDR1 MNHEY, CDR2 SMNVEV (reference sequence). V was cut by 2 bases and J by 3 bases, with 7 bases left in between. CDR3 sequence reads: CASSLTGKETQYF. The CDR3 DNA follows: TGTGCCAGCAGTTTAACGGGGAAAGAGACCCAGTACTTC.

The chain recombines TRBV19 with TRBJ1-5, with 7 positions matching TRBD1. Germline V lookup: CDR1 LNHDA, CDR2 SQIVND (reference sequence). V was pared by 5 bases and J by 4 bases, with 5 bases of the junction left unmatched. The CDR3 runs to 14 residues. CDR3 bases: TGTGCCAGTAGTTCGACAGGGCCTAATCAGCCCCAGCATTTT. Protein product: CASSSTGPNQPQHF.